These 3 T cell receptor beta chains share one sample of origin, sequenced in a study of blood T cell repertoires in COVID-19. The table came from immunoSEQ multiplex PCR; TCRdb's copy has only in-frame clones and leaves some out. The table lists about 250,000 clones, 82% of them singletons. The sequenced material came from PBMCs or T cells enriched from blood (not recorded which). These receptors were collected from a man aged 40-49 years who had been exposed to COVID-19.

The sample holds a few counts of this clone. The rearrangement uses TRBV15 and TRBJ2-5, with 7 bases fitting TRBD1. The CDR3 is 15 amino acids. V lost 2 bases to trimming and J lost 2 bases; unmatched junction nucleotides: 5. CDR1 is LNHNV and CDR2 is YYDKDF in the germline V gene (reference sequence). The CDR3 DNA reads TGTGCCACCAGCAGAAAAGGGACAGTTCAAGAGACCCAGTACTTC. Its protein product is CATSRKGTVQETQYF.

The V and J genes are TRBV29-1 and TRBJ2-3; 13 positions match TRBD2. Per germline, CDR1 SQVTM and CDR2 ANQGSEA. Germline trimming cut 6 bases from V and 4 bases from J; bases unmatched to any gene: 4. The CDR3 totals 14 residues. DNA of the CDR3: TGCAGCGTCCGACTAGCGGGAGGACCAGATACGCAGTATTTT. Protein sequence: CSVRLAGGPDTQYF.

The chain has TRBV3-1 (or the pseudogene TRBV3-2) and TRBJ2-2, with 8 bases that match TRBD1. The CDR3 length is 19 residues. V was pared by 6 bases and J by 4 bases, with 19 bases of the junction left unmatched. Germline V gene data show CDR1 as LGHDT and CDR2 as YNNKEL (reference sequence). CDR3 DNA sequence: TGTGCCAGCAGGCCAAGATCGCGGACAGGGATGTCGGGCACCGGGGAGCTGTTTTTT. Residues: CASRPRSRTGMSGTGELFF.